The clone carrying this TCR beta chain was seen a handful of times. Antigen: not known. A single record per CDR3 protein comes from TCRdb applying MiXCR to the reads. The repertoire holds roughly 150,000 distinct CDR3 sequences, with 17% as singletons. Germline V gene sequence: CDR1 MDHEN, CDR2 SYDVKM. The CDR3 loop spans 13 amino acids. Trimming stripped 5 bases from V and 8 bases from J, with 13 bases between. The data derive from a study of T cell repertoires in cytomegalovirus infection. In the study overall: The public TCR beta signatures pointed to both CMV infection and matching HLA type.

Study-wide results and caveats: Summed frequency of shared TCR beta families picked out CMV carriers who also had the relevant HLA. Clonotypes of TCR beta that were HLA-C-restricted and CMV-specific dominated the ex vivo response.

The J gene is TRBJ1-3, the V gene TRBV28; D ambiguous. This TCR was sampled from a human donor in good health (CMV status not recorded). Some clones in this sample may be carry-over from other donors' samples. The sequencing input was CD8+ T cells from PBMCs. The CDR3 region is CASSLEFEDTIYF. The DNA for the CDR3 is TGTGCCAGCAGTCTGGAATTCGAGGACACCATATATTTT.